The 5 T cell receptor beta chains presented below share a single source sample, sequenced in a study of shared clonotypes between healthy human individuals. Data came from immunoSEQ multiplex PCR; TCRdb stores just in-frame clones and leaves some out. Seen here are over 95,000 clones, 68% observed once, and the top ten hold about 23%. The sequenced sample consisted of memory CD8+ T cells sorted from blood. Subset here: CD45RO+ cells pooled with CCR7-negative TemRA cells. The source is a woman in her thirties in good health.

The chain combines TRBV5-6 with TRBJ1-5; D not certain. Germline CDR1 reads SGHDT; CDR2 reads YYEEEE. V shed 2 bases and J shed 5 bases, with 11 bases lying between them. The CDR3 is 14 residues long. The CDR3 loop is CASSFGQMDQPQHF. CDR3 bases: TGTGCCAGCAGCTTTGGGCAGATGGATCAGCCCCAGCATTTT. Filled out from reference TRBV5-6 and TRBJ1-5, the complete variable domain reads DAGVTQSPTHLIKTRGQQVTLRCSPKSGHDTVSWYQQALGQGPQFIFQYYEEEERQRGNFPDRFSGHQFPNYSSELNVNALLLGDSALYLCASSFGQMDQPQHFGDGTRLSIL.

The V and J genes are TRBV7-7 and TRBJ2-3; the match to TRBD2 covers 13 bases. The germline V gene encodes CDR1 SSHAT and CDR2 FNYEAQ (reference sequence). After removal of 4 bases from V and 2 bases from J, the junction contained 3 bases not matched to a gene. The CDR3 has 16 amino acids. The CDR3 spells CASSSGLAGNTDTQYF. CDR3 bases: TGTGCCAGCAGCTCGGGACTAGCGGGAAACACAGATACGCAGTATTTT.

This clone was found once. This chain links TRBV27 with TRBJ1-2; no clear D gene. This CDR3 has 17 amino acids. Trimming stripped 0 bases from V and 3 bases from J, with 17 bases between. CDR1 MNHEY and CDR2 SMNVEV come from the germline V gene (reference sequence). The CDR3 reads CASSLSPARQDHYGYTF. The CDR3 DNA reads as TGTGCCAGCAGTTTATCCCCAGCGCGGCAGGATCACTATGGCTACACCTTC.

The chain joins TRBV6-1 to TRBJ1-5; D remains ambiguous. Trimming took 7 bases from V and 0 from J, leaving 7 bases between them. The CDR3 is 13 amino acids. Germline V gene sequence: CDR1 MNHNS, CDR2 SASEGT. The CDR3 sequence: CASTLYSNQPQHF. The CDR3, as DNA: TGTGCCAGCACACTATATAGCAATCAGCCCCAGCATTTT.

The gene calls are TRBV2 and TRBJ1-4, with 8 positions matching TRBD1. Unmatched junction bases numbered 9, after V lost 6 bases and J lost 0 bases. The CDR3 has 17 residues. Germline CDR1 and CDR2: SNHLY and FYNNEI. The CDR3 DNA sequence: TGTGCCAGCAGCGCCGGGACAGGCGTTCCAACTAATGAAAAACTGTTTTTT. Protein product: CASSAGTGVPTNEKLFF.